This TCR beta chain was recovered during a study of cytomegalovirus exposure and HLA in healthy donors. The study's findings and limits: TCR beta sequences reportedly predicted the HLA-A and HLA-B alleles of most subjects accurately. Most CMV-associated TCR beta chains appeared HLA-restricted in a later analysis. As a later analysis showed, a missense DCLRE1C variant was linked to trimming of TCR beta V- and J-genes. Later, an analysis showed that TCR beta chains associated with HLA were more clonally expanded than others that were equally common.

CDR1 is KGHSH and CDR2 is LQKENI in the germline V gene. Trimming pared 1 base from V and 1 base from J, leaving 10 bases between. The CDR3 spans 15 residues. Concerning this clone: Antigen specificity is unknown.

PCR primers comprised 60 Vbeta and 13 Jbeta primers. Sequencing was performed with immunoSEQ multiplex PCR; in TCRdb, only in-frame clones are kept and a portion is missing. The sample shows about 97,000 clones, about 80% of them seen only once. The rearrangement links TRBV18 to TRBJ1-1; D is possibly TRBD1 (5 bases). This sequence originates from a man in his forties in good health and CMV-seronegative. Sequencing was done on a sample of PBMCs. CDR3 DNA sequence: TGTGCCAGCTCACCACTCACAGGCAAGAACACTGAAGCTTTCTTT. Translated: CASSPLTGKNTEAFF.